This TCR beta chain was profiled in a study of monozygotic twins with inflammatory bowel disease. In regard to this clonotype: Its specificity is unknown.

One entry per CDR3 protein, without DNA, is what TCRdb gives after re-calling the 5' RACE reads. The sample's table shows around 380,000 distinct CDR3 sequences. The CDR3 loop spans 16 amino acids. Germline loops: CDR1 SGHRS, CDR2 YFSETQ. Study-wide points: A single strong IBD-associated signal or clonotype was not supported by the findings.

The J gene is TRBJ2-5, the V gene TRBV5-1; no DNA is available, so the TRBD1 call from TCRdb remains unchecked. The sequenced material came from blood. This sequence originates from a human donor with ulcerative colitis or Crohn's disease, or a healthy co-twin of an affected twin (not recorded which). CDR3 region: CASSRPGTGSQETQYF.